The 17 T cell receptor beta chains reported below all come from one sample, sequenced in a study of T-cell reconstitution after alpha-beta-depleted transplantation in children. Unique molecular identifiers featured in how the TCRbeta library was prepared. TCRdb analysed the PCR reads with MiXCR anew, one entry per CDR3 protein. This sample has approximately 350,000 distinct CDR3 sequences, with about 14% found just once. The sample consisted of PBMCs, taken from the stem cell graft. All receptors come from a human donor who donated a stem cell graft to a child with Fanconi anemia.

CDR3 loop: CSVEDGPYEQYF. DNA for the CDR3: TGCAGCGTTGAAGACGGCCCCTACGAGCAGTACTTC. The chain is built from TRBV29-1 and TRBJ2-7; no reliable D call. This CDR3 spans 12 amino acids. The germline V and J ends were trimmed by 0 bases and 2 bases, with 5 bases remaining between them. In germline, CDR1 is SQVTM, CDR2 ANQGSEA.

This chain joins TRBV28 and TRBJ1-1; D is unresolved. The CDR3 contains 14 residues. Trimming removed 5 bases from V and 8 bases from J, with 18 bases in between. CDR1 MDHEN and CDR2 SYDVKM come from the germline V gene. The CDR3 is CASSTSASLREAFF. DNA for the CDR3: TGTGCCAGCAGTACATCGGCAAGCTTACGGGAAGCTTTCTTT.

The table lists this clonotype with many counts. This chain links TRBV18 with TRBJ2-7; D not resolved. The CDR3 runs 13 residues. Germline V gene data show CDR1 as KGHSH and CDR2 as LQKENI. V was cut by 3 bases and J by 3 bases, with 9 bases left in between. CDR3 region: CASSPLGSYEQYV. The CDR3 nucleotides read TGTGCCAGCTCACCCCTAGGCAGCTACGAGCAGTACGTC.

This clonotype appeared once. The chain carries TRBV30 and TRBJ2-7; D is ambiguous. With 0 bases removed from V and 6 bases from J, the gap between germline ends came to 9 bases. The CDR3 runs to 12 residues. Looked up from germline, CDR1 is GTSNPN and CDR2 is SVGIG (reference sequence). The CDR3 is CAWSVQPSEQYF. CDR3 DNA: TGTGCCTGGAGTGTACAGCCGAGCGAGCAGTACTTC.

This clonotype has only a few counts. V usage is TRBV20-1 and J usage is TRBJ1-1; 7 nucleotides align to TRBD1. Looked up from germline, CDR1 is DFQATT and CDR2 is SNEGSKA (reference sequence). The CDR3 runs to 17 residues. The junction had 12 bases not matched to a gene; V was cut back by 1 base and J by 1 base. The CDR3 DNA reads TGCAGTGCTAGAGTTTTTGGAGGGGGCGATGGGAACACTGAAGCTTTCTTT. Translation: CSARVFGGGDGNTEAFF.

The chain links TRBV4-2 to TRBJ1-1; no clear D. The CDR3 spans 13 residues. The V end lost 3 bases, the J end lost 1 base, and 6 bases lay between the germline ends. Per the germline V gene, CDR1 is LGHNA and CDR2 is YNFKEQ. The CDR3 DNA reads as TGTGCCAGCAGCCAGTCAGAGAACACTGAAGCTTTCTTT. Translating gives CASSQSENTEAFF.

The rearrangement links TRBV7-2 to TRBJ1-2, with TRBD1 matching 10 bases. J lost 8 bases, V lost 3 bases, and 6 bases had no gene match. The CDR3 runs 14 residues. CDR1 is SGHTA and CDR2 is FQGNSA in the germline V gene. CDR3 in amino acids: CASSLTGGFWGYTF. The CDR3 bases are TGTGCCAGCAGCTTGACAGGGGGCTTTTGGGGCTACACCTTC.

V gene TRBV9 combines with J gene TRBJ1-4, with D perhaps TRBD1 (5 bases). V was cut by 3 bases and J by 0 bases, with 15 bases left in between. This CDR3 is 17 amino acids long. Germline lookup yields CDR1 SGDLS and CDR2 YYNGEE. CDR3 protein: CASSAGEGPPTNEKLFF. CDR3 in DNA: TGTGCCAGCAGCGCCGGGGAGGGGCCGCCAACTAATGAAAAACTGTTTTTT.

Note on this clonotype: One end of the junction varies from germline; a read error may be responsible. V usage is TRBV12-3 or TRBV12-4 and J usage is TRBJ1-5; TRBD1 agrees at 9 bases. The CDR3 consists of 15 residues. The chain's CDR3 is CAGSPTGGSNQPQHF. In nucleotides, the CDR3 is TGTGCCGGCAGCCCGACAGGGGGAAGCAATCAGCCCCAGCATTTT.

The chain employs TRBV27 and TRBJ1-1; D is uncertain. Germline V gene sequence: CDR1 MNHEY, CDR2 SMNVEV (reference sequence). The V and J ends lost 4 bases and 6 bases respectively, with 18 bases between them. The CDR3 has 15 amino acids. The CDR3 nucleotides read TGTGCCAGCAGTTCGTTGGCTTCCAGAGACTCTGAAGCTTTCTTT. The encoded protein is CASSSLASRDSEAFF.

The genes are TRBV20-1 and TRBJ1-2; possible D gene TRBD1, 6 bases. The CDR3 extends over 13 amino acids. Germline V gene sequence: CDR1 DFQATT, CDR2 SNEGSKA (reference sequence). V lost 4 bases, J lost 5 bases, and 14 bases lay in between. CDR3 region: CSATNEGQYGYTF. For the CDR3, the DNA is TGCAGTGCTACCAACGAAGGACAGTATGGCTACACCTTC.

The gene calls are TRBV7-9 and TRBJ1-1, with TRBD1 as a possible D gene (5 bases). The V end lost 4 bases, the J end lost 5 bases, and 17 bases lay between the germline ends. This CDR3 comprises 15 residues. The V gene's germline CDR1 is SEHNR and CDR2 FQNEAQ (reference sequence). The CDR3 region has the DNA TGTGCCAGCAGCTCCCCCATTCGGGGGTTGACTGAAGCTTTCTTT. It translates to CASSSPIRGLTEAFF.

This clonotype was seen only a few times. For the CDR3, the DNA is TGTGCCAGCAGTACCCCCGTGAGACAGGGGGCGTATGGCTACACCTTC. Translating gives CASSTPVRQGAYGYTF. This chain joins TRBV28 and TRBJ1-2; 10 positions agree with TRBD1. V shed 5 bases and J 5 bases; nucleotides not matched to a gene: 11. Germline CDR1 is MDHEN and CDR2 is SYDVKM. This CDR3 is built from 16 residues.

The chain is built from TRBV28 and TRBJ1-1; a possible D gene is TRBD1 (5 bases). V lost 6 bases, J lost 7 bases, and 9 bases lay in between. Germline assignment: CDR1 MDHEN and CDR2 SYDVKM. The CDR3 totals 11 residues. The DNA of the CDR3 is TGTGCCAGCAGGTCAGGGTTTGAAGCTTTCTTT. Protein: CASRSGFEAFF.

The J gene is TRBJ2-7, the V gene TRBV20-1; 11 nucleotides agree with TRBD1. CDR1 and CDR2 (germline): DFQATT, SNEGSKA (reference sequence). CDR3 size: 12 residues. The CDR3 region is CSGGQGVDEQYF. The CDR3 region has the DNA TGCAGCGGGGGACAGGGGGTCGACGAGCAGTACTTC.

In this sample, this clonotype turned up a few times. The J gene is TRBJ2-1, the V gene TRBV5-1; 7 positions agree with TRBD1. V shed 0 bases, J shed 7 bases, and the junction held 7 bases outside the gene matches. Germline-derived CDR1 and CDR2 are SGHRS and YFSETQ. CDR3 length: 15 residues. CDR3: CASSLVRGRINEQFF. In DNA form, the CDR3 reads TGCGCCAGCAGCTTGGTAAGGGGGCGGATTAATGAGCAGTTCTTC.

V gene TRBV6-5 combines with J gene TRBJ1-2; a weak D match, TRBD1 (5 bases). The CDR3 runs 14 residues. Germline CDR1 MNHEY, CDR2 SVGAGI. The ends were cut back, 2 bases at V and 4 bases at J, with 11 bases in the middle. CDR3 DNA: TGTGCCAGCAGTTACCTGTCAGGGAGCTATGGCTACACCTTC. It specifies CASSYLSGSYGYTF.